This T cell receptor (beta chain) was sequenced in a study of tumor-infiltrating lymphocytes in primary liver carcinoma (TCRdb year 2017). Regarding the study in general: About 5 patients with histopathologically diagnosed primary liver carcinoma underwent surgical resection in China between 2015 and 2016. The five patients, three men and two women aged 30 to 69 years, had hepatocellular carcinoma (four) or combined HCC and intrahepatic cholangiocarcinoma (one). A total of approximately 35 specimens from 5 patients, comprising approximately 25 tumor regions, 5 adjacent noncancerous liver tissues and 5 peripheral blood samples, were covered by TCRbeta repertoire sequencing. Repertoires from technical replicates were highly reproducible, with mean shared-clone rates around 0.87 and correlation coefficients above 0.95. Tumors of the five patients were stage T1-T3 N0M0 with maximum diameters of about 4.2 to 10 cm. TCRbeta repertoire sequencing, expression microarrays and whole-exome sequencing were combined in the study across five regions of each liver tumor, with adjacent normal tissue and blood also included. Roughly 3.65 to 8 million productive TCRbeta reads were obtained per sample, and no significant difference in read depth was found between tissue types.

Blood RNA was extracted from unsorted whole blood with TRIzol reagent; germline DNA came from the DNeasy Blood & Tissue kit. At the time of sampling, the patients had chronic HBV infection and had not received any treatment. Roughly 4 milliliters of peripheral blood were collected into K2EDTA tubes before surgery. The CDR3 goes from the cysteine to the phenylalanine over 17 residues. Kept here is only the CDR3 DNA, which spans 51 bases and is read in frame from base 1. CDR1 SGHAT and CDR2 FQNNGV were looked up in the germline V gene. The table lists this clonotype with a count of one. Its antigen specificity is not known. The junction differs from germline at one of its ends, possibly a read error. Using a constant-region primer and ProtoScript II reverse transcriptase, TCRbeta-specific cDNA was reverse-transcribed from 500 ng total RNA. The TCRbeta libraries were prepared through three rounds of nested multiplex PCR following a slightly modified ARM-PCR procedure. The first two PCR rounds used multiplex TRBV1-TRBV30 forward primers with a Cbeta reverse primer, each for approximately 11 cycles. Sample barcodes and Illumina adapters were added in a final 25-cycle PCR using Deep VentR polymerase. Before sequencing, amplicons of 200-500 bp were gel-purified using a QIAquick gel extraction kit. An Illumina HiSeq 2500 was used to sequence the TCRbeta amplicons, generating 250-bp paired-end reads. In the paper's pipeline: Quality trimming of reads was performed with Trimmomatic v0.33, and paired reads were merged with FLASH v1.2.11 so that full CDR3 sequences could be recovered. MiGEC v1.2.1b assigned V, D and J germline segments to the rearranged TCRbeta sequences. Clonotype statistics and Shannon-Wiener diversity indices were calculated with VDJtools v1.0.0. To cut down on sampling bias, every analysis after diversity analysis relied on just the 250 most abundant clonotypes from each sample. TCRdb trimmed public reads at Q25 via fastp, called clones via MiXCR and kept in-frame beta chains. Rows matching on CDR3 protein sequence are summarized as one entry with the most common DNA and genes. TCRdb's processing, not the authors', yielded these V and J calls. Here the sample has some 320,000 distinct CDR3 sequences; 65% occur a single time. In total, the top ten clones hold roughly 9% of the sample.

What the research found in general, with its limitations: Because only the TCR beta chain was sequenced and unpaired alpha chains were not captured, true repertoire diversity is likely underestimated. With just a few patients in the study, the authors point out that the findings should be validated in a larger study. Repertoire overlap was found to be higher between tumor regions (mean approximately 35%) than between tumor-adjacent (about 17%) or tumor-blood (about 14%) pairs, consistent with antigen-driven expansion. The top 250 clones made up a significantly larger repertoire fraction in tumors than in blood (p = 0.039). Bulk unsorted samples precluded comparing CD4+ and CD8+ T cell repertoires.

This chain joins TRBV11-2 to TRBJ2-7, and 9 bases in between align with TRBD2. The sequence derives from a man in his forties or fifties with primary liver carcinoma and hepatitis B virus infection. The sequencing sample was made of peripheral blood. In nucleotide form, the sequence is TGTGTCAGCAGCTTAGACCTGGCTAGCGGGAAGGTCGACGAGCAGTACTTC. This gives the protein CVSSLDLASGKVDEQYF.